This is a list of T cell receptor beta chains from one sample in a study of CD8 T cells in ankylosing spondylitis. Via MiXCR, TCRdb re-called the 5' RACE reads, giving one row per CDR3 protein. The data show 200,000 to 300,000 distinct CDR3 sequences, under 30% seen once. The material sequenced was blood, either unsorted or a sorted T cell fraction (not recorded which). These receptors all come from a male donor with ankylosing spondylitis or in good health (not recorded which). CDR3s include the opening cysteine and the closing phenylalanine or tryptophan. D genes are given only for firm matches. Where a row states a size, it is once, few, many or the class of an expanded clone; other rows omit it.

CDR3: CASSYTNRVDEQYF
DNA: TGTGCCAGCAGTTACACGAACAGGGTAGACGAGCAGTACTTC
D: .
size: few
length: 14
J: TRBJ2-7
V: TRBV6-5

CDR3: CATSDLQVGETQYF
DNA: TGTGCCACCAGTGATTTGCAGGTTGGGGAGACCCAGTACTTC
D: .
size: few
length: 14
J: TRBJ2-5
V: TRBV24-1

CDR3: CASSSAGGQTTGELFF
DNA: TGCGCCAGCAGCTCGGCAGGTGGGCAGACCACCGGGGAGCTGTTTTTT
D: .
size: .
length: 16
J: TRBJ2-2
V: TRBV5-1

CDR3: CSARVPSGFQETQYF
DNA: TGCAGTGCTAGAGTCCCTAGCGGATTCCAAGAGACCCAGTACTTC
D: TRBD2
size: few
length: 15
J: TRBJ2-5
V: TRBV20-1

CDR3: CASAVGRGGETQYF
DNA: TGTGCCAGCGCCGTAGGGCGGGGAGGAGAGACCCAGTACTTC
D: .
size: .
length: 14
J: TRBJ2-5
V: TRBV7-8

CDR3: CASSPNAGDLLPTDTQYF
DNA: TGTGCCAGCAGCCCCAATGCGGGGGACTTGTTACCCACAGATACGCAGTATTTT
D: TRBD2
size: .
length: 18
J: TRBJ2-3
V: TRBV12-3/TRBV12-4

CDR3: CSARSSGAVTDTQYF
DNA: TGCAGTGCTAGATCTAGCGGGGCAGTCACAGATACGCAGTATTTT
D: TRBD2
size: .
length: 15
J: TRBJ2-3
V: TRBV20-1

CDR3: CSARDLKEVIAGGPNEQFF
DNA: TGCAGTGCTAGAGATCTTAAGGAGGTTATAGCGGGGGGGCCAAATGAGCAGTTCTTC
D: TRBD2
size: few
length: 19
J: TRBJ2-1
V: TRBV20-1

CDR3: CSARAEQGWRPDTQYF
DNA: TGCAGTGCTAGAGCAGAGCAAGGTTGGCGACCAGATACGCAGTATTTT
D: .
size: few
length: 16
J: TRBJ2-3
V: TRBV20-1

CDR3: CSARDPSGTTDTQHF
DNA: TGCAGTGCTAGGGATCCTAGCGGTACTACAGATACGCAGCATTTT
D: .
size: .
length: 15
J: TRBJ1-5
V: TRBV20-1

CDR3: CASSLTPGLAGGSYNEQFF
DNA: TGCGCCAGCAGCTTGACCCCGGGACTAGCGGGGGGCTCCTACAATGAGCAGTTCTTC
D: TRBD2
size: many
length: 19
J: TRBJ2-1
V: TRBV5-1

CDR3: CASSTPQSGGGIWDQPQHF
DNA: TGTGCCAGCAGCACCCCTCAGTCGGGGGGCGGAATTTGGGATCAGCCCCAGCATTTT
D: .
size: many
length: 19
J: TRBJ1-5
V: TRBV6-2/TRBV6-3

CDR3: CASSSNDRVAGELFF
DNA: TGTGCCAGCAGCTCCAACGACAGGGTGGCCGGGGAGCTGTTTTTT
D: TRBD1
size: many
length: 15
J: TRBJ2-2
V: TRBV5-5

CDR3: CSASIQQETQYF
DNA: TGCAGTGCTAGCATACAGCAAGAGACCCAGTACTTC
D: .
size: many
length: 12
J: TRBJ2-5
V: TRBV20-1

CDR3: CSAKGSPYNEQFF
DNA: TGCAGTGCTAAGGGGTCCCCCTACAATGAGCAGTTCTTC
D: .
size: many
length: 13
J: TRBJ2-1
V: TRBV20-1

CDR3: CSASSVAGLGQETQYF
DNA: TGCAGTGCTAGCTCCGTAGCGGGGCTCGGCCAAGAGACCCAGTACTTC
D: TRBD2
size: .
length: 16
J: TRBJ2-5
V: TRBV20-1

CDR3: CASSLRPSGGDNEQFF
DNA: TGTGCCAGCAGTTTACGCCCTAGCGGGGGGGACAATGAGCAGTTCTTC
D: TRBD2
size: .
length: 16
J: TRBJ2-1
V: TRBV12-3/TRBV12-4

CDR3: CASSLSRTGEGQYF
DNA: TGTGCCAGCAGCTTAAGCAGGACAGGGGAGGGGCAGTACTTC
D: TRBD1
size: .
length: 14
J: TRBJ2-7
V: TRBV7-9

CDR3: CASSDNGRGLRNTEAFF
DNA: TGCGCCAGCAGTGACAATGGAAGGGGGTTAAGGAACACTGAAGCTTTCTTT
D: .
size: .
length: 17
J: TRBJ1-1
V: TRBV10-2

CDR3: CSAVGTGGRMLFF
DNA: TGCAGTGCTGTCGGGACAGGGGGCCGGATGCTGTTTTTT
D: TRBD1
size: .
length: 13
J: TRBJ1-4
V: TRBV20-1

CDR3: CASSFGGFTDTQYF
DNA: TGTGCCAGCAGCTTTGGGGGGTTCACAGATACGCAGTATTTT
D: .
size: .
length: 14
J: TRBJ2-3
V: TRBV11-2

CDR3: CASSYRGAKQETQYF
DNA: TGTGCCAGCAGTTACCGGGGGGCGAAACAAGAGACCCAGTACTTC
D: .
size: few
length: 15
J: TRBJ2-5
V: TRBV6-5

CDR3: CSASSGRFYNSPLHF
DNA: TGCAGTGCCTCTTCCGGGAGATTCTATAATTCACCCCTCCACTTT
D: .
size: few
length: 15
J: TRBJ1-6
V: TRBV20-1

CDR3: CASSNRGPYEQYF
DNA: TGTGCCAGCAGTAACAGGGGTCCCTACGAGCAGTACTTC
D: TRBD1
size: .
length: 13
J: TRBJ2-7
V: TRBV12-3/TRBV12-4

CDR3: CSATRDSSYEQYF
DNA: TGCAGTGCTACTCGGGACAGTTCCTACGAGCAGTACTTC
D: TRBD1
size: many
length: 13
J: TRBJ2-7
V: TRBV20-1

CDR3: CSVSGGPNTGELFF
DNA: TGCAGCGTAAGCGGGGGGCCCAACACCGGGGAGCTGTTTTTT
D: TRBD2
size: .
length: 14
J: TRBJ2-2
V: TRBV29-1

CDR3: CASSGRTSGGTETQYF
DNA: TGTGCCAGCAGTGGCCGGACTAGCGGGGGGACGGAGACCCAGTACTTC
D: TRBD2
size: many
length: 16
J: TRBJ2-5
V: TRBV12-3/TRBV12-4

CDR3: CAGGEQYF
DNA: TGCGCCGGAGGGGAGCAGTACTTC
D: .
size: .
length: 8
J: TRBJ2-7
V: TRBV10-1

CDR3: CSASLGADTQYF
DNA: TGCAGTGCTAGTCTTGGCGCAGATACGCAGTATTTT
D: .
size: .
length: 12
J: TRBJ2-3
V: TRBV20-1

CDR3: CASRDRGRYEQYF
DNA: TGTGCCAGCAGGGACAGGGGGAGATACGAGCAGTACTTC
D: TRBD1
size: .
length: 13
J: TRBJ2-7
V: TRBV12-3/TRBV12-4

CDR3: CATSREGGAFF
DNA: TGTGCCACCTCCCGGGAAGGGGGAGCTTTCTTT
D: .
size: .
length: 11
J: TRBJ1-1
V: TRBV12-3/TRBV12-4

CDR3: CAIKKTSGSADTQYF
DNA: TGTGCCATCAAAAAGACTAGCGGGTCTGCAGATACGCAGTATTTT
D: TRBD2
size: .
length: 15
J: TRBJ2-3
V: TRBV10-3

CDR3: CSARDVETGDPVTLHF
DNA: TGCAGTGCTAGAGACGTAGAAACAGGGGACCCTGTCACCCTCCACTTT
D: TRBD1
size: .
length: 16
J: TRBJ1-6
V: TRBV20-1

CDR3: CASSQSFQSSYEQYF
DNA: TGTGCCAGCAGCCAAAGCTTCCAGAGCTCCTACGAGCAGTACTTC
D: .
size: many
length: 15
J: TRBJ2-7
V: TRBV3-1

CDR3: CSVAGTGLREQYF
DNA: TGCAGCGTTGCCGGGACAGGGTTACGCGAGCAGTACTTC
D: TRBD1
size: few
length: 13
J: TRBJ2-7
V: TRBV29-1

CDR3: CASREGGSYNEQFF
DNA: TGTGCCAGCAGGGAGGGGGGGTCCTACAATGAGCAGTTCTTC
D: .
size: .
length: 14
J: TRBJ2-1
V: TRBV6-1

CDR3: CSAIASGSPEETQYF
DNA: TGCAGTGCTATCGCAAGCGGCAGCCCTGAGGAGACCCAGTACTTC
D: .
size: .
length: 15
J: TRBJ2-5
V: TRBV20-1

CDR3: CAWSSVPSSYNEQFF
DNA: TGTGCCTGGAGTTCGGTCCCTAGCTCCTACAATGAGCAGTTCTTC
D: .
size: few
length: 15
J: TRBJ2-1
V: TRBV30

CDR3: CASSLASETQYF
DNA: TGTGCCAGCAGTTTAGCGTCGGAGACCCAGTACTTC
D: .
size: few
length: 12
J: TRBJ2-5
V: TRBV12-3/TRBV12-4

CDR3: CSADGYTF
DNA: TGCAGCGCGGATGGCTACACCTTC
D: .
size: .
length: 8
J: TRBJ1-2
V: TRBV29-1

CDR3: CASSLFMVSNEQFF
DNA: TGTGCCAGCAGCTTATTTATGGTTTCGAATGAGCAGTTCTTC
D: .
size: .
length: 14
J: TRBJ2-1
V: TRBV11-2